These 16 T cell receptor beta chains originate from one sample sequenced in a study of cytomegalovirus exposure and HLA in healthy donors. The PCR made use of 60 Vbeta and 13 Jbeta primers. Profiled with immunoSEQ multiplex PCR; TCRdb holds only in-frame clones, not every one. The sample lists 110,000 to 150,000 clones, approximately 80% occurring once. Material for sequencing was PBMCs. These receptors were taken from a woman in her thirties or forties in good health and CMV-seropositive.

This chain connects TRBV2 to TRBJ1-4, with 8 bases lining up with TRBD1. The V segment lost 5 bases and the J segment 8 bases; nucleotides outside the gene matches: 7. This CDR3 is built from 14 residues. Germline CDR1 is SNHLY and CDR2 is FYNNEI. The DNA of the CDR3 is TGTGCCAGCAGTCGAGACAGGGGTGAGGAAAAACTGTTTTTT. As protein: CASSRDRGEEKLFF.

This rearrangement joins TRBV9 to TRBJ1-3; TRBD1 might be the D (5 bases). V lost 2 bases and J lost 1, with 7 bases in between. Germline V gives CDR1 SGDLS, CDR2 YYNGEE. The CDR3 sequence is 14 residues long. The DNA for the CDR3 is TGTGCCAGCAGCGTCTCAGGGTCTGGAAACACCATATATTTT. Its protein is CASSVSGSGNTIYF.

The V gene is TRBV9, the J gene TRBJ2-4; D might be TRBD2 (6 bases). This CDR3 comprises 17 residues. The germline gives CDR1 SGDLS, CDR2 YYNGEE. V was pared by 0 bases and J by 5 bases, with 18 bases between. CDR3 sequence: CASSVGGTGWGENIQYF. CDR3 in DNA: TGTGCCAGCAGCGTAGGGGGAACCGGGTGGGGGGAAAACATTCAGTACTTC.

This sequence joins TRBV5-4 and TRBJ1-4; 7 bases line up with TRBD1. With 4 bases clipped from V and 0 bases from J, the junction kept 9 bases outside the gene matches. CDR3 length: 17 amino acids. Germline-derived CDR1 and CDR2 are SGHNT and YYREEE (reference sequence). DNA for the CDR3: TGTGCCAGCAGCCAAGGGACAGCACCCGCAACTAATGAAAAACTGTTTTTT. This sequence encodes CASSQGTAPATNEKLFF.

This clone was seen once. The V gene is TRBV9, the J gene TRBJ2-7, with 8 bases identical to TRBD1. Germline trimming cut 4 bases from V and 3 bases from J; bases unmatched to any gene: 9. The CDR3 runs 15 residues. Germline assignment: CDR1 SGDLS and CDR2 YYNGEE. The DNA for the CDR3 is TGTGCCAGCAGCCCCCAGGGGACAGGACTCTACGAGCAGTACTTC. It is translated as CASSPQGTGLYEQYF.

The chain carries TRBV19 and TRBJ1-1; D remains ambiguous. The V end was cut by 3 bases, the J end by 8 bases, with 13 bases between. CDR3 length: 13 amino acids. The V gene's germline CDR1 is LNHDA and CDR2 SQIVND (reference sequence). CDR3 sequence (DNA): TGTGCCAGTAGTATTAGGAGGGCCTACGAAGCTTTCTTT. It specifies CASSIRRAYEAFF.

This clone has just one count. The V call is TRBV7-2, the J call TRBJ2-7; possible D gene TRBD1, 6 bases. CDR3 length: 15 amino acids. V was pared by 5 bases and J by 0 bases, with 14 bases between. CDR1 and CDR2 from the germline V gene are SGHTA and FQGNSA. In nucleotides, the CDR3 is TGTGCCAGCAGCCCCCCCCAGGGGCACTCCTACGAGCAGTACTTC. Translating it yields CASSPPQGHSYEQYF. The whole variable domain, remainder taken from reference TRBV7-2 and TRBJ2-7, is GAGVSQSPSNKVTEKGKDVELRCDPISGHTALYWYRQSLGQGLEFLIYFQGNSAPDKSGLPSDRFSAERTGGSVSTLTIQRTQQEDSAVYLCASSPPQGHSYEQYFGPGTRLTVT.

CDR3 protein: CASSLGVAGGHNEQFF. The CDR3 bases are TGTGCCAGCAGCTTGGGGGTAGCGGGGGGGCACAATGAGCAGTTCTTC. The chain links TRBV5-4 to TRBJ2-1; 11 bases fit TRBD2. Germline trimming cut 0 bases from V and 5 bases from J; bases unmatched to any gene: 4. The germline gives CDR1 SGHNT, CDR2 YYREEE (reference sequence). This CDR3 is built from 16 residues.

This chain links TRBV10-1 with TRBJ2-7, with 7 bases matching TRBD2. The V and J ends lost 3 bases and 6 bases, in that order; junction bases with no gene match: 5. The CDR3 contains 13 residues. Germline V gene sequence: CDR1 WNHNN, CDR2 SYGVQD (reference sequence). CDR3 sequence: CASSDRQRGEQYF. As DNA, the CDR3 is TGCGCCAGCAGTGACAGGCAGCGGGGCGAGCAGTACTTC.

This chain joins TRBV4-2 and TRBJ1-2, with 10 bases matching TRBD1. The length of the CDR3 is 15 residues. Germline CDR1 is LGHNA and CDR2 is YNFKEQ. J was trimmed by 7 bases and V by 0 bases; bases with no gene match: 5. This CDR3 reads CASSQDPRDRGGYTF. The CDR3 DNA follows: TGTGCCAGCAGCCAAGATCCCCGGGACAGGGGTGGCTACACCTTC.

The chain combines TRBV28 with TRBJ1-2, with 9 nucleotides matching TRBD1. V shed 2 bases and J 4 bases; nucleotides not matched to a gene: 11. CDR3 length: 17 residues. The germline V gene encodes CDR1 MDHEN and CDR2 SYDVKM. CDR3 nucleotide sequence: TGTGCCAGCAGTTTAAAGATGGGGACAGGGCATGGCTATGGCTACACCTTC. Protein product: CASSLKMGTGHGYGYTF.

This clone was recorded once. This rearrangement joins TRBV7-9 to TRBJ2-2; D is undetermined. CDR3 length equals 14 residues. Germline V gene lookup returns CDR1 SEHNR and CDR2 FQNEAQ (reference sequence). Trimming shortened V by 5 bases and J by 6 bases, and 13 bases separated the two germline ends. Here the CDR3 reads CASSAGLNSGELFF. For the CDR3, the DNA is TGTGCCAGCAGCGCAGGCTTGAATTCCGGGGAGCTGTTTTTT.

V usage is TRBV15 and J usage is TRBJ1-5; 8 bases agree with TRBD1. The CDR3 contains 16 residues. Germline values: CDR1 LNHNV, CDR2 YYDKDF (reference sequence). V lost 6 bases, J lost 2 bases, and 9 bases stayed unmatched. In nucleotides, the CDR3 is TGTGCCACCAGGATTATCGGGACAGGTGGCAATCAGCCCCAGCATTTT. Protein product: CATRIIGTGGNQPQHF.

The V call is TRBV7-3, the J call TRBJ1-2; D call uncertain. Trimming stripped 1 base from V and 4 bases from J, with 10 bases between. Germline V gives CDR1 SGHTA, CDR2 FQGTGA. CDR3 size: 14 residues. For the CDR3, the DNA is TGTGCCAGCAGCTTAAGTGAGACGGGCTATGGCTACACCTTC. Translating it yields CASSLSETGYGYTF.

The J gene is TRBJ1-5, the V gene TRBV7-2, with D perhaps TRBD1 (6 bases). Germline V lookup: CDR1 SGHTA, CDR2 FQGNSA. This CDR3 contains 11 residues. With 3 bases removed from V and 11 bases from J, the gap between germline ends came to 8 bases. CDR3 DNA sequence: TGTGCCAGCAGCTTTGAGGGGGCCCAGCATTTT. It codes for CASSFEGAQHF. The complete variable domain, with remaining parts taken from reference TRBV7-2 and TRBJ1-5, reads GAGVSQSPSNKVTEKGKDVELRCDPISGHTALYWYRQSLGQGLEFLIYFQGNSAPDKSGLPSDRFSAERTGGSVSTLTIQRTQQEDSAVYLCASSFEGAQHFGDGTRLSIL.

By proportion, this clone is medium-sized. V usage is TRBV7-9 and J usage is TRBJ1-1; D may be TRBD1 (6 bases). The CDR3 is 14 amino acids. Germline V gives CDR1 SEHNR, CDR2 FQNEAQ (reference sequence). Trimming stripped 4 bases from V and 1 base from J, with 10 bases between. The CDR3 sequence is CASSSGQTNTEAFF. CDR3 coding DNA: TGTGCCAGCAGCTCTGGACAGACGAACACTGAAGCTTTCTTT.